The T cell receptor (beta chain) under discussion was sequenced for a study of T cells in Graves' hyperthyroidism and ophthalmopathy. It was uncontrolled infection, other autoimmune disease, pregnancy or lactation that excluded patients. The blood sample predates any ophthalmopathy symptoms, coming from first hyperthyroidism diagnosis. The V segment lost 4 bases and the J segment 4 bases; nucleotides outside the gene matches: 12. The CDR3 contains 18 residues. TCR beta CDR3 regions were amplified from RNA. First-round RT-PCR targeting the TCR CDR3 was performed with the HTBI primer set. MiXCR, run by TCRdb on the multiplex PCR reads, gives a single entry per CDR3 protein. Of 300,000 to 450,000 distinct CDR3 sequences in the sample, about 13% are singletons; the top ten hold less than 25%.

J is TRBJ2-3 and V is TRBV12-3 or TRBV12-4; 12 bases line up with TRBD2. The sample was blood. This TCR derives from a man younger than 45 with Graves' hyperthyroidism that later progressed to Graves' ophthalmopathy. In DNA, the CDR3 is TGTGCCAGCAGTTCCGGGACTAGCGGGCGTGCGGGGTCAGATACGCAGTATTTT. Its protein product is CASSSGTSGRAGSDTQYF.